The 13 T cell receptor beta chains below come from one sample, sequenced in a study of blood T cell repertoires in COVID-19. Sequencing was performed with immunoSEQ multiplex PCR; in TCRdb, only in-frame clones are kept and a portion is missing. The sample carries some 270,000 clones, about 83% recorded once. Material for sequencing was peripheral blood. Source of these receptors: an elderly woman with COVID-19, enrolled during active disease.

The rearrangement joins TRBV7-8 to TRBJ1-5; no firm D call. The CDR3 totals 12 residues. Per germline, CDR1 SGHVS and CDR2 FQNEAQ. Trimming took off 5 bases at V and 4 bases at J, with 6 bases between the two ends. DNA for the CDR3: TGTGCCAGCAGCCGACTGAATCAGCCCCAGCATTTT. It encodes CASSRLNQPQHF.

V gene TRBV7-9 combines with J gene TRBJ1-2; 9 nucleotides line up with TRBD1. Germline CDR1 reads SEHNR; CDR2 reads FQNEAQ (reference sequence). This CDR3 is built from 14 residues. Germline trimming cut 4 bases from V and 5 bases from J; bases unmatched to any gene: 5. The CDR3 sequence is CASSSDRGNYGYTF. The CDR3 coding sequence is TGTGCCAGCAGCTCGGACAGGGGAAATTATGGCTACACCTTC.

In the case of this clone: Other DNA sequences in the sample encode the same CDR3. The chain has TRBV4-3 and TRBJ2-1, with TRBD2 identical over 8 bases. The CDR3 runs to 15 residues. The junction had 5 bases not matched to a gene; V was cut back by 3 bases and J by 4 bases. Germline V gene lookup returns CDR1 LGHNA and CDR2 YSLEER. The CDR3 region is CASSQEAGGYNEQFF. The CDR3 DNA sequence: TGCGCCAGCAGCCAGGAGGCGGGGGGTTACAATGAGCAGTTCTTC.

This clone is a singleton in its sample. The rearrangement uses TRBV5-5 and TRBJ2-7; no clear D gene. The CDR3 runs to 14 residues. Trimming took off 1 base at V and 0 bases at J, with 8 bases between the two ends. Germline CDR1 is SGHKS and CDR2 is YYEKEE (reference sequence). DNA for the CDR3: TGTGCCAGCAGCTTGTCCAGGATCTCCTACGAGCAGTACTTC. This gives the protein CASSLSRISYEQYF.

The V call is TRBV5-8, the J call TRBJ1-2; 7 bases are a match to TRBD1. The germline gives CDR1 SGHTS, CDR2 YDEGEE. This CDR3 has 15 amino acids. V dropped 5 bases and J dropped 3; count of bases not matched to a gene: 10. CDR3 sequence: CASRDDRALDYGYTF. The DNA of the CDR3 is TGTGCCAGCAGGGACGACAGGGCATTAGACTATGGCTACACCTTC.

This chain uses TRBV2 with TRBJ2-1, with 14 bases fitting TRBD2. The germline V gene encodes CDR1 SNHLY and CDR2 FYNNEI. The CDR3 loop spans 16 amino acids. Trimming took 4 bases from V and 7 from J; bases not matched to a gene: 6. The DNA of the CDR3 is TGTGCCAGCAGTGGGCTGAGACTAGCGGGGGGGAATGAGCAGTTCTTC. This sequence encodes CASSGLRLAGGNEQFF.

V is TRBV9 and J is TRBJ2-7, with a tentative D call TRBD1 (6 bases). The CDR3 contains 17 residues. Germline V gene data show CDR1 as SGDLS and CDR2 as YYNGEE. V dropped 0 bases and J dropped 3 bases, with 19 bases sitting between them. The CDR3 is CASSVDRVGRGVYEQYV. In DNA, the CDR3 is TGTGCCAGCAGCGTAGACCGGGTGGGCAGGGGCGTCTACGAGCAGTACGTC.

Concerning this clone itself: The identical CDR3 is also encoded by other nucleotide sequences in the sample. This chain connects TRBV18 to TRBJ1-5; 9 nucleotides agree with TRBD1. Germline lookup yields CDR1 KGHSH and CDR2 LQKENI. V shed 3 bases and J 1 base; nucleotides not matched to a gene: 4. CDR3 length: 16 amino acids. DNA of the CDR3: TGTGCCAGCTCACCTCCCGGGACAGGGAGCAATCAGCCCCAGCATTTT. It specifies CASSPPGTGSNQPQHF.

Notes on this clone: This specimen includes other DNA sequences encoding the same CDR3. The chain links TRBV18 to TRBJ1-2; the match to TRBD1 covers 9 bases. Per germline, CDR1 KGHSH and CDR2 LQKENI. There are 13 residues in the CDR3. J gave up 5 bases and V 3 bases, and 1 base lay outside the gene matches. The CDR3 loop is CASSPGTGYGYTF. The CDR3 DNA sequence: TGTGCCAGCTCACCGGGGACAGGGTATGGCTACACCTTC.

This clone was seen a single time. The chain has TRBV5-5 and TRBJ1-4; 7 nucleotides agree with TRBD1. V lost 0 bases, J lost 6 bases, and 5 bases stayed unmatched. Germline V CDR1 and CDR2: SGHKS, YYEKEE (reference sequence). CDR3 length: 15 residues. The CDR3 loop reads CASSLVRQGDEKLFF. DNA for the CDR3: TGTGCCAGCAGCTTGGTAAGACAGGGAGATGAAAAACTGTTTTTT.

The table lists this clone with a few counts. The chain recombines TRBV27 with TRBJ1-2, with 10 bases matching TRBD1. CDR3 size: 14 residues. Germline trimming cut 4 bases from V and 2 bases from J; bases unmatched to any gene: 1. Germline-derived CDR1 and CDR2 are MNHEY and SMNVEV (reference sequence). CDR3 region: CASSSGQGNYGYTF. The CDR3 nucleotides are TGTGCCAGCAGTTCGGGACAGGGGAACTATGGCTACACCTTC.

The chain links TRBV5-4 to TRBJ2-6, with D unresolved. In germline, CDR1 is SGHNT, CDR2 YYREEE (reference sequence). The CDR3 contains 16 residues. The ends were cut back, 0 bases at V and 0 bases at J, with 7 bases in the middle. DNA for the CDR3: TGTGCCAGCAGCTTGGGGTTGAGCTCTGGGGCCAACGTCCTGACTTTC. Its translation is CASSLGLSSGANVLTF.

The chain combines TRBV5-4 with TRBJ2-5, with TRBD2 matching 9 bases. Per the germline V gene, CDR1 is SGHNT and CDR2 is YYREEE (reference sequence). Losses at the gene ends were 0 bases for V and 4 bases for J; bases not matched to a gene: 13. This CDR3 has 18 residues. As DNA, the CDR3 is TGTGCCAGCAGCTTGGGGGGAAGCGGGGGGTCTCGTGGAGAGACCCAGTACTTC. This encodes CASSLGGSGGSRGETQYF.